The present entry profiles one T cell receptor (beta chain) with its context. Its antigen is unidentified. This sample was taken from a study of long-term antiretroviral therapy in people with HIV. Across the study: Sampling started about a decade before the 2015 immediate-ART recommendation. Broader study findings: Clonal populations expanded prior to ART predominated within the repertoire at all time points. Controls had broader CDR3 length ranges than HIV repertoires did.

The CDR3 spans 14 residues. Germline CDR1 and CDR2: SGHKS and YYEKEE (reference sequence). V gave up 0 bases and J gave up 8 bases, with 14 bases separating them. Version v3.0 of the immunoSEQ assay ran at survey level. The table came from immunoSEQ multiplex PCR; TCRdb's copy has only in-frame clones and leaves some out. Here the sample spans 27,000 or so clones, 70% to 90% being singletons. Source: unsorted PBMCs, taken 1.2 years after starting antiretroviral therapy. This receptor was obtained from a man aged 45-65 years with HIV. The chain employs TRBV5-5 and TRBJ1-2, with D possibly matching TRBD1 (5 bases). The CDR3 sequence: CASSLAQGRPGYTF. The CDR3 DNA reads TGTGCCAGCAGCTTGGCTCAGGGCCGCCCGGGCTACACCTTC.